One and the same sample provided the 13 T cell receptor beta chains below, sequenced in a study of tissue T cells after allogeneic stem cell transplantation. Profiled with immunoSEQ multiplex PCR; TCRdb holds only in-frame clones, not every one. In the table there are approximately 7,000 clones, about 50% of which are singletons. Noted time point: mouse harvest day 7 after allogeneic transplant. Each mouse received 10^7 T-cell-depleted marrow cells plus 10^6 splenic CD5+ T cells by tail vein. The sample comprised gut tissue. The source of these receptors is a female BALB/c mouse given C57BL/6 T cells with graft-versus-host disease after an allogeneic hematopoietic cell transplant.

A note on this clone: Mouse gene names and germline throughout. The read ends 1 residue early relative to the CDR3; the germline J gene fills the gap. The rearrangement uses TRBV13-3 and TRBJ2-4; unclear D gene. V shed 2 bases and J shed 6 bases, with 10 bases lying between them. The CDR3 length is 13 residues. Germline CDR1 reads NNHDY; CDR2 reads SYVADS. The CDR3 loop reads CASSERGTNTLYF. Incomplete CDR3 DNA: TGTGCCAGCAGTGAACGGGGAACCAACACCTTGTAC.

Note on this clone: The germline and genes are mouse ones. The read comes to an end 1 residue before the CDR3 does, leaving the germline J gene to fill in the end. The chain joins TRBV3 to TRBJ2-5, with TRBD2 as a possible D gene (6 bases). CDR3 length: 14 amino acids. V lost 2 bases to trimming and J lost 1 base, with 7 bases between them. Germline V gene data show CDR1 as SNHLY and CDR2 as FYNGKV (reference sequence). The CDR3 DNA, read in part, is TGTGCCAGCAGCTTAATGGGGGACCAAGACACCCAGTAC. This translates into CASSLMGDQDTQY. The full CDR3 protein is CASSLMGDQDTQYF. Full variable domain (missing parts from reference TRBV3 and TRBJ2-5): GPKVLQIPSHQIIDMGQMVTLNCDPVSNHLYFYWYKQILGQQMEFLVNFYNGKVMEKSKLFKDQFSVERPDGSYFTLKIQPTALEDSAVYFCASSLMGDQDTQYFGPGTRLLVL.

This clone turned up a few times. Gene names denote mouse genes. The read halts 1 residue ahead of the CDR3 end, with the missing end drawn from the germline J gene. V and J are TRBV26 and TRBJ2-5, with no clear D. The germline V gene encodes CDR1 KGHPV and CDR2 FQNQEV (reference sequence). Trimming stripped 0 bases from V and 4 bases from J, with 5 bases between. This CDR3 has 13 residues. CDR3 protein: CASSLSQKDTQYF. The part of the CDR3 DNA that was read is TGTGCCAGCAGTCTGTCCCAAAAAGACACCCAGTAC.

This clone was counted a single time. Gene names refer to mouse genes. CDR3 amino acids: CASSQEHNANSDYTF. Partial CDR3 DNA: TGTGCCAGCAGCCAAGAACACAATGCAAACTCCGACTACACC. The chain links TRBV2 to TRBJ1-2; unclear D gene. The read gets to within 1 residue of the CDR3 end, and the germline J gene fills in the rest. V was clipped by 0 bases and J by 0 bases, with 8 bases between them. Germline V gene data show CDR1 as LGHNA and CDR2 as YSYQKL. The CDR3 totals 15 residues.

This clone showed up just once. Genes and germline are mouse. This CDR3 is CASSLDRAYAEQFF. The CDR3 bases that were read are TGTGCCAGCAGCTTAGACAGGGCCTATGCTGAGCAGTTC. The chain carries TRBV3 and TRBJ2-1, with D maybe TRBD1 (6 bases). The CDR3 goes on 1 residue after the read ends, and that part is filled in from the germline J gene. Germline CDR1 is SNHLY and CDR2 is FYNGKV (reference sequence). Trimming left V 1 base short and J 3 bases short, with 7 bases between. This CDR3 has 14 amino acids.

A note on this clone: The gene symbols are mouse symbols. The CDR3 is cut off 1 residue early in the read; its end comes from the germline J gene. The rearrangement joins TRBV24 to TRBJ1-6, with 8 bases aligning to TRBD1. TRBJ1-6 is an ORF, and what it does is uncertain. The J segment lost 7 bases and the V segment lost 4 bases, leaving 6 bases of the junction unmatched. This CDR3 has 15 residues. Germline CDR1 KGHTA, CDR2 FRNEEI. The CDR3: CASSPTGGGNSPLYF. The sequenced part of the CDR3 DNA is TGTGCCAGCAGTCCTACAGGGGGGGGAAATTCGCCCCTCTAC.

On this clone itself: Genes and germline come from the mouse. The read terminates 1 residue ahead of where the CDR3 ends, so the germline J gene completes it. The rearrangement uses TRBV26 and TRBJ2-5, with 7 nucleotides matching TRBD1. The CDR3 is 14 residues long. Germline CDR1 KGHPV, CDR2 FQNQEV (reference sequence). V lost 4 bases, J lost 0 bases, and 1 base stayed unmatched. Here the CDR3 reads CASSRRGNQDTQYF. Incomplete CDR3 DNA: TGTGCCAGCAGTCGCAGGGGGAACCAAGACACCCAGTAC.

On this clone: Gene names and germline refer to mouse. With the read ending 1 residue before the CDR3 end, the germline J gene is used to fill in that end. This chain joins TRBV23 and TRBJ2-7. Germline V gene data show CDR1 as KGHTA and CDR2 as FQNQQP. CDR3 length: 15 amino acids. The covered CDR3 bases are TGCTCCAGCAGTCAATCGATGGGGCGCTCCTATGAACAGTAC. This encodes CSSSQSMGRSYEQY. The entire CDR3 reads CSSSQSMGRSYEQYF.

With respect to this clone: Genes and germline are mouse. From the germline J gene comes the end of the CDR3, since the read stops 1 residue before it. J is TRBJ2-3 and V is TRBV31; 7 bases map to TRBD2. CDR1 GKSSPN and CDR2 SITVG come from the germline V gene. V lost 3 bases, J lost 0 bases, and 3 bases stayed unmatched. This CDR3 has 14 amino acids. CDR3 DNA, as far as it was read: TGTGCCTGGAGACTGGGGACTAGTGCAGAAACGCTGTAT. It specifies CAWRLGTSAETLY. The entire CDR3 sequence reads CAWRLGTSAETLYF. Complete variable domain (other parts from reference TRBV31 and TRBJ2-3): AQTIHQWPVAEIKAVGSPLSLGCTIKGKSSPNLYWYWQATGGTLQQLFYSITVGQVESVVQLNLSASRPKDDQFILSTEKLLLSHSGFYLCAWRLGTSAETLYFGSGTRLTVL.

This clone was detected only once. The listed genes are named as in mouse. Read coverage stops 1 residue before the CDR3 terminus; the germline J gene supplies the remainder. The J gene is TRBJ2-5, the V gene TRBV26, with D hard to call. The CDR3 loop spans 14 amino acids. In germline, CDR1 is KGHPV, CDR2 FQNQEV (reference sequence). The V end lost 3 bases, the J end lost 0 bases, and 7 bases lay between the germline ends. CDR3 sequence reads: CASSLKDNQDTQYF. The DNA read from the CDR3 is TGTGCCAGCAGTCTTAAGGATAACCAAGACACCCAGTAC.

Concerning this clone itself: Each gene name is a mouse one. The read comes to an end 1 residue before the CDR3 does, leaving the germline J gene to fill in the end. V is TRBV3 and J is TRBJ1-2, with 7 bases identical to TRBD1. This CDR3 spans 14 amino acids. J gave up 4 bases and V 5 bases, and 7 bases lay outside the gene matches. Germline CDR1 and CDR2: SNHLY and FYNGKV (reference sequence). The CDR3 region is CASSLNRGGSDYTF. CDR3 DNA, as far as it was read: TGTGCCAGCAGCCTAAACAGGGGAGGCTCCGACTACACC.

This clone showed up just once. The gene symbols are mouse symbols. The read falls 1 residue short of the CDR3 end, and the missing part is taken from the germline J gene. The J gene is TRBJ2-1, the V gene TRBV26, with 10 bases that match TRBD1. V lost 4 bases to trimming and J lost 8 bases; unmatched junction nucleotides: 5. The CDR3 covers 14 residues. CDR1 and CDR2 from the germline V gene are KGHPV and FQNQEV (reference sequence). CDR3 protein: CASSPPGQGTEQFF. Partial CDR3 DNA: TGTGCCAGCAGTCCTCCGGGACAGGGGACTGAGCAGTTC.

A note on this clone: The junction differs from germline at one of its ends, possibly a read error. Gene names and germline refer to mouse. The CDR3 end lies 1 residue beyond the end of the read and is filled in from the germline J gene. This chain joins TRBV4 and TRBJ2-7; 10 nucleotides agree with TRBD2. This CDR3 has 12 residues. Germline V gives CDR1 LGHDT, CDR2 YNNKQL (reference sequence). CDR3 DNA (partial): TGTGGCAGCGGGGACTGGGGTTATGAACAGTAC. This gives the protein CGSGDWGYEQY. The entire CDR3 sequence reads CGSGDWGYEQYF.